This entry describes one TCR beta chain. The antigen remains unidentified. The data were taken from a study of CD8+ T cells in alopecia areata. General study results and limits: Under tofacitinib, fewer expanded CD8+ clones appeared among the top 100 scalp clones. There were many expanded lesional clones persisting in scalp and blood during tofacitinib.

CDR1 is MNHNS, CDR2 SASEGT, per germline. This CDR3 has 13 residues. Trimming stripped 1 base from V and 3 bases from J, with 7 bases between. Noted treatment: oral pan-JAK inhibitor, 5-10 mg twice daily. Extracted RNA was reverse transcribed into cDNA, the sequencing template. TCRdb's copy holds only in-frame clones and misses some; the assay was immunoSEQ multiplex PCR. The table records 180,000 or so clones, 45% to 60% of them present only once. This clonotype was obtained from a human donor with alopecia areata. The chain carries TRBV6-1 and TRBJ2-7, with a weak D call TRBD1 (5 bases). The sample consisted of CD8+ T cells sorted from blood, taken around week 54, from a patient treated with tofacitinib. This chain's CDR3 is CASSEGGLYEQYF. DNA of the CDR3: TGTGCCAGCAGTGAAGGGGGCCTCTACGAGCAGTACTTC.